This entry lists 8 T cell receptor beta chains sequenced from one sample in a study of blood T cell repertoires in COVID-19. This table comes from immunoSEQ multiplex PCR, and its TCRdb copy is limited to in-frame clones, with some not included. The sample includes about 70,000 clones, roughly 84% of them seen just once. What was sequenced was peripheral blood. All receptors derive from a man aged 25 to 40 with COVID-19, enrolled during active disease.

The rearrangement uses TRBV30 and TRBJ2-3; D perhaps matches TRBD2 (5 bases). Germline loops: CDR1 GTSNPN, CDR2 SVGIG (reference sequence). Trimming removed 2 bases from V and 2 bases from J, with 20 bases in between. CDR3 length: 17 residues. The CDR3 loop reads CAWSRRDPWRLTDTQYF. CDR3 DNA sequence: TGTGCCTGGAGTCGACGGGATCCATGGCGCCTCACAGATACGCAGTATTTT.

V and J are TRBV11-2 and TRBJ1-1; 9 bases are a match to TRBD1. After removal of 5 bases from V and 5 bases from J, the junction contained 0 bases not matched to a gene. Per the germline V gene, CDR1 is SGHAT and CDR2 is FQNNGV. This CDR3 has 12 residues. CDR3 nucleotides: TGTGCCAGCAGCGGACAGGGGACTGAAGCTTTCTTT. Protein sequence: CASSGQGTEAFF.

The gene calls are TRBV7-6 and TRBJ2-7, with 10 bases aligning to TRBD1. V trimming: 2 bases; J trimming: 5 bases; junction bases outside the gene matches: 6. The CDR3 loop spans 15 amino acids. CDR1 SGHVS and CDR2 FNYEAQ come from the germline V gene. The CDR3 nucleotides are TGTGCCAGCAGCTTACGGGACAGGGGCAGGGACGAGCAGTACTTC. Residues: CASSLRDRGRDEQYF.

The V gene is TRBV11-3, the J gene TRBJ1-1; TRBD1 matches at 11 bases. V trimming: 5 bases; J trimming: 1 base; junction bases outside the gene matches: 6. Germline values: CDR1 SGHNT, CDR2 YENEEA. The CDR3 is 16 residues long. The CDR3 sequence: CASSTGQGDSNTEAFF. CDR3 nucleotide sequence: TGTGCCAGCAGCACGGGACAGGGGGATTCGAACACTGAAGCTTTCTTT. Combining the CDR3 with reference TRBV11-3 and TRBJ1-1 gives the whole variable domain EAGVVQSPRYKIIEKKQPVAFWCNPISGHNTLYWYLQNLGQGPELLIRYENEEAVDDSQLPKDRFSAERLKGVDSTLKIQPAELGDSAVYLCASSTGQGDSNTEAFFGQGTRLTVV.

The genes are TRBV28 and TRBJ2-5; TRBD1 might be the D (6 bases). Germline CDR1 MDHEN, CDR2 SYDVKM. CDR3 size: 16 residues. Deletions cut 2 bases from V and 2 bases from J, with 15 bases between. The CDR3 DNA follows: TGTGCCAGCAGTTTAAATCCAGGGGCCGGGCAAGAGACCCAGTACTTC. It specifies CASSLNPGAGQETQYF.

The J gene is TRBJ2-7, the V gene TRBV18; 7 bases line up with TRBD1. This CDR3 contains 15 residues. The germline V gene encodes CDR1 KGHSH and CDR2 LQKENI. The J segment lost 3 bases and the V segment lost 1 base, leaving 6 bases of the junction unmatched. CDR3 protein: CASSPRSTGFYEQYF. The CDR3 DNA is TGTGCCAGCTCACCACGGTCGACAGGGTTCTACGAGCAGTACTTC.

J is TRBJ1-1 and V is TRBV28, with 8 nucleotides matching TRBD1. The trim removed 0 bases at V and 12 bases at J, leaving 12 bases unmatched. The CDR3 spans 15 residues. Germline loops: CDR1 MDHEN, CDR2 SYDVKM. CDR3 nucleotide sequence: TGTGCCAGCAGTTTATGGGGGGAGACAGGGGCGGCAACTTTCTTT. This gives the protein CASSLWGETGAATFF.

This clone was recorded once. This chain joins TRBV6-6 and TRBJ1-5, with D hard to call. Germline-derived CDR1 and CDR2 are MNHNY and SVGAGI (reference sequence). The V and J ends lost 5 bases and 4 bases respectively, with 12 bases between them. The CDR3 has 14 residues. The DNA of the CDR3 is TGTGCCAGCAGTAACACGACAAGAAATCAGCCCCAGCATTTT. Translating it yields CASSNTTRNQPQHF.